This T cell receptor (beta chain) came from a study of T cells in Graves' hyperthyroidism and ophthalmopathy. What was amplified from RNA transcripts were TCR beta CDR3 regions. TCR CDR3 underwent first-round RT-PCR with the HTBI primer set. MiXCR, applied by TCRdb to the multiplex PCR reads, yields one record per CDR3 protein. This table holds 300,000 to 450,000 distinct CDR3 sequences, less than 20% found once. The study, taken as a whole, reports: Most thyroid clonotypes expanded above 0.001 appeared in blood too.

This CDR3 spans 14 amino acids. Germline V gene sequence: CDR1 MDHEN, CDR2 SYDVKM. After removal of 4 bases from V and 11 bases from J, the junction contained 9 bases not matched to a gene. Uncontrolled infections, other autoimmune diseases, pregnancy or lactation led to exclusion of patients. On the basis of clinical symptoms, serum thyroxine and TRAb, thyroid ultrasound and orbital computed tomography, diagnoses were made. PBMCs stemmed from more than 7.5 ml fresh peripheral blood. This clonotype was counted only a few times. The antigen remains unidentified. The clonotype originates from a man between 18 and 29 years old with Graves' ophthalmopathy. Sequenced input: blood. The chain links TRBV28 to TRBJ1-1, with 11 bases fitting TRBD1. This chain's CDR3 is CASSSGQGEKEAFF. Here the CDR3 DNA reads TGTGCCAGCAGTTCGGGACAGGGGGAGAAGGAGGCTTTCTTT.